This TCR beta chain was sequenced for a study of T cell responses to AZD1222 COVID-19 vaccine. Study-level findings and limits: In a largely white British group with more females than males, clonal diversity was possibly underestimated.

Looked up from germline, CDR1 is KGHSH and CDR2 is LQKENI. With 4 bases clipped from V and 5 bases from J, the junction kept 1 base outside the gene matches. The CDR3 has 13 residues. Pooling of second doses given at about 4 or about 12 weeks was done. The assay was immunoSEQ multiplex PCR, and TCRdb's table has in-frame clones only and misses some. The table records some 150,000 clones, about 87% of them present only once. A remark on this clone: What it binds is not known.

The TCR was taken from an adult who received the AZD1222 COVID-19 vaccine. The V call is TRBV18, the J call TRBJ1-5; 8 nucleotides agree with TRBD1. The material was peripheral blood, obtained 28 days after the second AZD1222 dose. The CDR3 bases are TGTGCCAGCTCACAGACAGGGGATCAGCCCCAGCATTTT. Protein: CASSQTGDQPQHF.